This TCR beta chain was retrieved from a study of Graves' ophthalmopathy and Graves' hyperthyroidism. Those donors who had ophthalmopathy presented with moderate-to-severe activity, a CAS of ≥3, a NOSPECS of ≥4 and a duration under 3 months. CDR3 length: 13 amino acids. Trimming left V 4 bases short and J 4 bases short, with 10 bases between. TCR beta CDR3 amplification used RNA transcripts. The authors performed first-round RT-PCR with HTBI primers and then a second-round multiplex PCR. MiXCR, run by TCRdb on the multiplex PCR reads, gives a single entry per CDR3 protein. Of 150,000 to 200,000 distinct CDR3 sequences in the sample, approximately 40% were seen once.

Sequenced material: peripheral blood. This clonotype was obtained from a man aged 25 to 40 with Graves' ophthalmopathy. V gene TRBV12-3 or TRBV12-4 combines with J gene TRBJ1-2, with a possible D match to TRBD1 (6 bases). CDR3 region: CASSYTGFYGYTF. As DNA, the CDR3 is TGTGCCAGCAGTTATACAGGGTTCTATGGCTACACCTTC.